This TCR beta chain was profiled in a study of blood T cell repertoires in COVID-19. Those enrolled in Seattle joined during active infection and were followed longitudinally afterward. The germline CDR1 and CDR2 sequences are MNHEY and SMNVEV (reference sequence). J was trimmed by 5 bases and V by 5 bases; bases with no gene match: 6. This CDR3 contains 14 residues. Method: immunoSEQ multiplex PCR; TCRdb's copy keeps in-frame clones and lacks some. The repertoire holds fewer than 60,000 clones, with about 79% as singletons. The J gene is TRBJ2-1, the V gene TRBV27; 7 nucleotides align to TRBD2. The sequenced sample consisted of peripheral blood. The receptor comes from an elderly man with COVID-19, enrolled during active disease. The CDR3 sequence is CASSRLALNNEQFF. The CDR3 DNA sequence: TGTGCCAGCAGTAGACTAGCATTGAACAATGAGCAGTTCTTC.